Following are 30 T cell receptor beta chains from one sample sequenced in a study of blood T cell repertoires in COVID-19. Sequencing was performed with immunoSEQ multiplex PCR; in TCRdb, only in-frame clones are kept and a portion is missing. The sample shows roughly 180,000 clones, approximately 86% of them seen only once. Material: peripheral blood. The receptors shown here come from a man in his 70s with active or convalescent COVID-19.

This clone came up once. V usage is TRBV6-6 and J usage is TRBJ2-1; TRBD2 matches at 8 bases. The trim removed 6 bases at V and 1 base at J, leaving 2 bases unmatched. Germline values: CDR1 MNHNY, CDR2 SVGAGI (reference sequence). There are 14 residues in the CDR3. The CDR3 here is CASRLAESYNEQFF. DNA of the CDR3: TGTGCCAGCAGACTAGCGGAATCCTACAATGAGCAGTTCTTC.

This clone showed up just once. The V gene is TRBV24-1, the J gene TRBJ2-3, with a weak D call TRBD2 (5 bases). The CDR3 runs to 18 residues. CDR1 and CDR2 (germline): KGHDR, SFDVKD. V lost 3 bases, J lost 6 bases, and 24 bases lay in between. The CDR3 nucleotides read TGTGCCACCAGTGATCGACGTTCCTCACTCCTCAGCGGTGATACGCAGTATTTT. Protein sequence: CATSDRRSSLLSGDTQYF.

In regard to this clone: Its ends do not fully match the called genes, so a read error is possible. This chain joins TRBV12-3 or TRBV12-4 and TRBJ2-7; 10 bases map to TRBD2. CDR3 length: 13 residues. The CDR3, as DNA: TGTGCCAGCAGTGTAGCGGGGGGCTACGAGCAGTACTTC. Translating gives CASSVAGGYEQYF.

CDR3 DNA sequence: TGTGCCAGCAGCTTAGAGACAGGGCATTACGAGCAGTACTTC. Amino acid sequence: CASSLETGHYEQYF. This rearrangement joins TRBV7-2 to TRBJ2-7; 7 bases are a match to TRBD1. In germline, CDR1 is SGHTA, CDR2 FQGNSA. The V and J ends lost 1 base and 4 bases, in that order; junction bases with no gene match: 4. The CDR3 has 14 amino acids. Filled out from reference TRBV7-2 and TRBJ2-7, the complete variable domain reads GAGVSQSPSNKVTEKGKDVELRCDPISGHTALYWYRQSLGQGLEFLIYFQGNSAPDKSGLPSDRFSAERTGGSVSTLTIQRTQQEDSAVYLCASSLETGHYEQYFGPGTRLTVT.

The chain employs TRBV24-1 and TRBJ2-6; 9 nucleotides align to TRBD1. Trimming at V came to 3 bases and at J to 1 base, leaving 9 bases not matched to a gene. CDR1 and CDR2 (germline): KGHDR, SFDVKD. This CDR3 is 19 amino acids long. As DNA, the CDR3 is TGTGCCACCAGTGATCCAACAGGGGGCGGTTTTTCTGGGGCCAACGTCCTGACTTTC. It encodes CATSDPTGGGFSGANVLTF.

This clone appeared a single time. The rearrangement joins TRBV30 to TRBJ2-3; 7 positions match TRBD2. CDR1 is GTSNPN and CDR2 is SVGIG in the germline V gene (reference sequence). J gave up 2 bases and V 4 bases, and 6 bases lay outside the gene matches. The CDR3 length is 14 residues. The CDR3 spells CAWTISGNTDTQYF. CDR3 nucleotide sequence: TGTGCCTGGACTATCAGCGGGAACACAGATACGCAGTATTTT.

For the CDR3, the DNA is TGTGCCAGCAGCGTGACAGGGACAAATCAGCCCCAGCATTTT. Translation gives CASSVTGTNQPQHF. This chain links TRBV7-8 with TRBJ1-5, with TRBD1 matching over 7 bases. CDR3 length: 14 residues. From germline, CDR1 is SGHVS and CDR2 FQNEAQ. With V trimmed by 5 bases and J by 4 bases, 5 bases remained unmatched.

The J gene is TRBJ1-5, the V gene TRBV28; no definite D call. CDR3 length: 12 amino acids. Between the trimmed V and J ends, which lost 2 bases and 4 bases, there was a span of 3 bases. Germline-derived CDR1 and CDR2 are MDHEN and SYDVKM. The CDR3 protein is CASSLINQPQHF. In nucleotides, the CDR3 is TGTGCCAGCAGTTTAATAAATCAGCCCCAGCATTTT.

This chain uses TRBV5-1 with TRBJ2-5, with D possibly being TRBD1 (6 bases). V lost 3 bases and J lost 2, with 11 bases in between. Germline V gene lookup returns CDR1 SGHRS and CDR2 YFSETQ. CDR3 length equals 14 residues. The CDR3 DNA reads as TGCGCCAGCAGCTCCGGGACAAAGCAAGAGACCCAGTACTTC. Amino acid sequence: CASSSGTKQETQYF.

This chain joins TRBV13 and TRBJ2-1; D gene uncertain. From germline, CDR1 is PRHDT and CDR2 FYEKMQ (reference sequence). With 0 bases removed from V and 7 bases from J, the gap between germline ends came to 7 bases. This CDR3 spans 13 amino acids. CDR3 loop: CASSLGLQNEQFF. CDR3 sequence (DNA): TGTGCCAGCAGCTTAGGCCTCCAGAATGAGCAGTTCTTC. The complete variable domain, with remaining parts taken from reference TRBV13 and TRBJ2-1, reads AAGVIQSPRHLIKEKRETATLKCYPIPRHDTVYWYQQGPGQDPQFLISFYEKMQSDKGSIPDRFSAQQFSDYHSELNMSSLELGDSALYFCASSLGLQNEQFFGPGTRLTVL.

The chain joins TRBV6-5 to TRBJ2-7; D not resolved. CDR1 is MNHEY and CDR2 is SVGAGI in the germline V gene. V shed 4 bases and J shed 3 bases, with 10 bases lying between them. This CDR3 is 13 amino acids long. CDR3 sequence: CASSSPGFYEQYF. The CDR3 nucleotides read TGTGCCAGCAGTTCCCCCGGGTTCTACGAGCAGTACTTC.

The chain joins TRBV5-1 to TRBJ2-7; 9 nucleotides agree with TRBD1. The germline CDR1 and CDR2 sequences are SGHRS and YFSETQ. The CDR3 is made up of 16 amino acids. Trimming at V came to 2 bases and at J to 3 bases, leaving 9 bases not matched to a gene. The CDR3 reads CASSLRGGTGSYEQYF. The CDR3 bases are TGCGCCAGCAGCTTAAGGGGCGGGACAGGGAGCTACGAGCAGTACTTC.

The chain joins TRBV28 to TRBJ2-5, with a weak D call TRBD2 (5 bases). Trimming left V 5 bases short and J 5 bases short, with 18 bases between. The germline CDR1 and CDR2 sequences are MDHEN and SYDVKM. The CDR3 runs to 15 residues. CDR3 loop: CASSPHGLAPETQYF. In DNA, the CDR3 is TGTGCCAGCAGTCCCCACGGGCTAGCCCCGGAGACCCAGTACTTC.

The CDR3 is CASSQTSGGTTDTQYF. The CDR3 DNA is TGTGCCAGCAGCCAAACTAGCGGGGGGACCACAGATACGCAGTATTTT. The chain recombines TRBV6-4 with TRBJ2-3, with 12 bases identical to TRBD2. The CDR3 runs to 16 residues. Trimming removed 6 bases from V and 2 bases from J; junction bases left unmatched: 6. The germline gives CDR1 MRHNA, CDR2 SNTAGT.

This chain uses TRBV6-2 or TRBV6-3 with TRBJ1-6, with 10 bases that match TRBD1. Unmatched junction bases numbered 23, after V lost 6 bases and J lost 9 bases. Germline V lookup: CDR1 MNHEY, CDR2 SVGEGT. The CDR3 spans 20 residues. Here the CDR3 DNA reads TGTGCCAGCAGCAGGAACCCGGGACAGGGGCTTCATGGAGTCGGTTCACCCCTCCACTTT. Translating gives CASSRNPGQGLHGVGSPLHF.

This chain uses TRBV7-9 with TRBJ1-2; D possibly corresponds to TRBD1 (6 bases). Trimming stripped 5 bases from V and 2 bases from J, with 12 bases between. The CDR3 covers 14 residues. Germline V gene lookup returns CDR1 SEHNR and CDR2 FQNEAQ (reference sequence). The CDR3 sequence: CASSKGGVNYGYTF. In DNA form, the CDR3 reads TGTGCCAGCAGCAAAGGGGGAGTCAACTATGGCTACACCTTC.

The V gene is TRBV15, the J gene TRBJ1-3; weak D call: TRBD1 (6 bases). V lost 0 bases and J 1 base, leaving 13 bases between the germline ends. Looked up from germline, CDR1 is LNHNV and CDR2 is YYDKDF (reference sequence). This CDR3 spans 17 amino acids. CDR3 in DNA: TGTGCCACCAGCAGAGAGTTAGGGGGAGGGTCTGGAAACACCATATATTTT. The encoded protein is CATSRELGGGSGNTIYF. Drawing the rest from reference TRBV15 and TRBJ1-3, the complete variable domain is DAMVIQNPRYQVTQFGKPVTLSCSQTLNHNVMYWYQQKSSQAPKLLFHYYDKDFNNEADTPDNFQSRRPNTSFCFLDIRSPGLGDTAMYLCATSRELGGGSGNTIYFGEGSWLTVV.

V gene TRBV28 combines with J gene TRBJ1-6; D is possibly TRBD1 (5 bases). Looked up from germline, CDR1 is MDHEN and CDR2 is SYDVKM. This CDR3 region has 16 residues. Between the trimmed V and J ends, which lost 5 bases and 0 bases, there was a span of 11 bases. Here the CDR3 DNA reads TGTGCCAGCAGTCCCGGGGGGAGCTCCTATAATTCACCCCTCCACTTT. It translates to CASSPGGSSYNSPLHF.

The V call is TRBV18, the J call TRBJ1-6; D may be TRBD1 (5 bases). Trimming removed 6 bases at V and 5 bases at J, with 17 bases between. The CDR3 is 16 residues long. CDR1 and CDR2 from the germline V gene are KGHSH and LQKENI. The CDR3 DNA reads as TGTGCCAGCTCGCCAGAGAGTTGGGGGGATAATTCACCCCTCCACTTT. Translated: CASSPESWGDNSPLHF.

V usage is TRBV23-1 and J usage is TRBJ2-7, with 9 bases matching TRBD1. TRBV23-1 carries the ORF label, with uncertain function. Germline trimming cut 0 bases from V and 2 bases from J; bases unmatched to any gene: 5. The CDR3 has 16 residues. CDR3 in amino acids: CASSQSDRGGTYEQYF. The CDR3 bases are TGCGCCAGCAGTCAATCGGACAGGGGAGGCACCTACGAGCAGTACTTC.

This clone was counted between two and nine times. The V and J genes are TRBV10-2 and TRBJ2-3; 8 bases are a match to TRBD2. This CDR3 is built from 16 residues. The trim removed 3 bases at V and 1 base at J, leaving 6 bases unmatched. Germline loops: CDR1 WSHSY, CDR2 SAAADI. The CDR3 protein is CASSELAGRGTDTQYF. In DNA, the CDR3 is TGCGCCAGCAGTGAATTAGCGGGGAGGGGCACAGATACGCAGTATTTT.

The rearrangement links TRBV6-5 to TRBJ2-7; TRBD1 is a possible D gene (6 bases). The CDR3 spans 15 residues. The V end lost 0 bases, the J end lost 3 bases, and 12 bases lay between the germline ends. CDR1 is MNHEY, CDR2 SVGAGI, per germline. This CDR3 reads CASSYSTGQNYEQYF. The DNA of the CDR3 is TGTGCCAGCAGTTACTCGACAGGTCAGAACTACGAGCAGTACTTC.

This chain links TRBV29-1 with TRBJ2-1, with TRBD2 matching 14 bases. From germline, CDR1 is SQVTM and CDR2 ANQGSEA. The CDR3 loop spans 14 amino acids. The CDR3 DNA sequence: TGCAGTCCACCCGGACTAGCGGGGGGAGTTGGGCAGTTCTTC. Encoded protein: CSPPGLAGGVGQFF.

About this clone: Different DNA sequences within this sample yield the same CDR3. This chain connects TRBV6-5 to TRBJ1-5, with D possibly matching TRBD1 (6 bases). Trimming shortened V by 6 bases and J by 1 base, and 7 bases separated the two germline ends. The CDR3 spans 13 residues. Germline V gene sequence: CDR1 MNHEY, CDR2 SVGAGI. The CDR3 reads CASRQGSNQPQHF. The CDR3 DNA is TGTGCCAGCAGACAGGGAAGCAATCAGCCCCAGCATTTT.

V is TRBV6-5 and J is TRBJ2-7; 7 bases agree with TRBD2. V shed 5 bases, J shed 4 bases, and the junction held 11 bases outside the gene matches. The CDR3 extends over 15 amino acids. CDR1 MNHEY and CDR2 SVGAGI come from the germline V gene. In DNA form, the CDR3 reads TGTGCCAGCAGTAGGGGCGGGGGAGGGCCATACGAGCAGTACTTC. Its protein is CASSRGGGGPYEQYF.

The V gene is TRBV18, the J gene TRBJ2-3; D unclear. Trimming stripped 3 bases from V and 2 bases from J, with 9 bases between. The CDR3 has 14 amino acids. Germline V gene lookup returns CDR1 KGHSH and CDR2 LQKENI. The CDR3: CASSPSVSTDTQYF. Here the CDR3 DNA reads TGTGCCAGCTCACCGTCCGTGTCCACAGATACGCAGTATTTT.

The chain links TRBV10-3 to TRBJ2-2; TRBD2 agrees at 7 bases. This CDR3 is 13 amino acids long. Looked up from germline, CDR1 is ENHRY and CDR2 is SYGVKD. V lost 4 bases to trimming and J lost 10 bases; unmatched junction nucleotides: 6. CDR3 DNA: TGTGCCATCAGTGCCTGGGAGGGCCAGGAGCTGTTTTTT. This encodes CAISAWEGQELFF.

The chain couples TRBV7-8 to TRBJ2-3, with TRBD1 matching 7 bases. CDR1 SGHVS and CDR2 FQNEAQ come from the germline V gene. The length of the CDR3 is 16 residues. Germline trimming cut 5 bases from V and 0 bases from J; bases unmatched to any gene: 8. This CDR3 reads CASSPGTAPSTDTQYF. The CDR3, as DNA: TGTGCCAGCAGCCCCGGGACAGCCCCGAGCACAGATACGCAGTATTTT.

The CDR3 DNA is TGTGCCATCATCGACGGCCCGGGTAATTCACCCCTCCACTTT. Translating it yields CAIIDGPGNSPLHF. The J gene is TRBJ1-6, the V gene TRBV6-5; the D is unclear. This CDR3 comprises 14 residues. Germline assignment: CDR1 MNHEY and CDR2 SVGAGI. V lost 10 bases, J lost 6 bases, and 16 bases lay in between.

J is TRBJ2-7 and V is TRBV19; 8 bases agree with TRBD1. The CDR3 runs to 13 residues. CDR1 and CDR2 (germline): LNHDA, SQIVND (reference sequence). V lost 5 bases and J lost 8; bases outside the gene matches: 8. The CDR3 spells CASSRAAGGKQYF. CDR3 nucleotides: TGTGCCAGTAGTCGTGCGGCAGGGGGCAAGCAGTACTTC.